Detailed here is one T cell receptor (beta chain). The sample belongs to a study of technical replicates of blood from a handful of donors. Looked up from germline, CDR1 is MNHEY and CDR2 is SVGAGI. V lost 10 bases and J lost 6, with 16 bases in between. This CDR3 region has 12 residues. The table came from immunoSEQ multiplex PCR; TCRdb's copy has only in-frame clones and leaves some out. The sample holds tens of thousands of clones; 90% to 97% are singletons and the top ten take 0.35% to 0.45%. The TCR originated in a human donor in good health. Sample: T cells isolated from PBMCs. This chain connects TRBV6-5 to TRBJ2-7; D not resolved. Here the CDR3 reads CATSPRLGEQYF. The CDR3 coding sequence is TGTGCCACCTCTCCCCGACTCGGCGAGCAGTACTTC.